This TCR beta chain was sequenced in a study of Ad26.COV2.S vaccination and SARS-CoV-2 variants. Study observations and caveats: The TCR breadth and depth analyses may have understated or missed part of the total T cell responses. Spike-specific TCR breadth in vaccine recipients exceeded that seen in placebo recipients.

Concerning this clone itself: As yet, its antigen is unknown.

CDR1 is SGHAT and CDR2 is FQDESV in the germline V gene (reference sequence). The CDR3 runs to 16 residues. Trimming took off 1 base at V and 2 bases at J, with 12 bases between the two ends. As for treatment: 15 to 20 received Ad26.COV2.S at low or high dose, single or two shots; roughly five received placebo; per-sample allocation not given. Samples analyzed were those drawn on day 63 after the first vaccine or placebo injection. Profiled with immunoSEQ multiplex PCR; TCRdb holds only in-frame clones, not every one. The repertoire holds under 600,000 clones, with roughly nine tenths as singletons. The material was peripheral blood, obtained in a trial of Ad26.COV2.S vaccine versus placebo. The chain combines TRBV11-1 with TRBJ2-1; D gene unclear. The receptor was derived from a person aged 18 to 65 who received the Ad26.COV2.S COVID-19 vaccine or a placebo. CDR3 region: CASSLGPGVPYNEQFF. In nucleotides, the CDR3 is TGTGCCAGCAGCTTAGGTCCAGGTGTACCCTACAATGAGCAGTTCTTC.